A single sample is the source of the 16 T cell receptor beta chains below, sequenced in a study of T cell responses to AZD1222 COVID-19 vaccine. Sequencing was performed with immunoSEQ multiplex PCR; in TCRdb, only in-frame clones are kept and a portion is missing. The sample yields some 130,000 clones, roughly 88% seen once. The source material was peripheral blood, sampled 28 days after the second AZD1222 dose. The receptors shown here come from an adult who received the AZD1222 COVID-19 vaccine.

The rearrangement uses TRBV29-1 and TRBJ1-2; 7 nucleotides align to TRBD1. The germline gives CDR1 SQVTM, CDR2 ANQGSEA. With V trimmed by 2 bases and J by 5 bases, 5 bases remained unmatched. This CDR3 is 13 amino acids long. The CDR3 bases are TGCAGCGTTGAATTGGGACAGCAGTATGGCTACACCTTC. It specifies CSVELGQQYGYTF.

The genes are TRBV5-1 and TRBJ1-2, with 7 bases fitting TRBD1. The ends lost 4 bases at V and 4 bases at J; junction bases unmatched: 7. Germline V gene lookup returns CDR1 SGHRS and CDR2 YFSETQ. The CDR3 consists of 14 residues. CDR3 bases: TGCGCCAGCAGCCCGCAGGGACAGTCCTATGGCTACACCTTC. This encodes CASSPQGQSYGYTF.

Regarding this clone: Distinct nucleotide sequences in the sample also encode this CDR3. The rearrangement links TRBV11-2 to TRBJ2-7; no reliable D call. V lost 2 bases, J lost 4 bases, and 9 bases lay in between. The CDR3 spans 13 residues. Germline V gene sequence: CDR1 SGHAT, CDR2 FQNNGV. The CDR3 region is CASSLSGPYEQYF. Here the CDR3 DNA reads TGTGCCAGCAGCTTATCGGGTCCTTACGAGCAGTACTTC.

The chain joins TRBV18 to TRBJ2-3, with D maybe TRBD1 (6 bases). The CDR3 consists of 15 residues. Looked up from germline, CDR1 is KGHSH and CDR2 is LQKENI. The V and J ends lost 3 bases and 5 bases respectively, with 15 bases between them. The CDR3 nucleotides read TGTGCCAGCTCACCTTCACAGGGCGGTGGAGATACGCAGTATTTT. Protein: CASSPSQGGGDTQYF. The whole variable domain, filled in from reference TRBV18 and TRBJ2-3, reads NAGVMQNPRHLVRRRGQEARLRCSPMKGHSHVYWYRQLPEEGLKFMVYLQKENIIDESGMPKERFSAEFPKEGPSILRIQQVVRGDSAAYFCASSPSQGGGDTQYFGPGTRLTVL.

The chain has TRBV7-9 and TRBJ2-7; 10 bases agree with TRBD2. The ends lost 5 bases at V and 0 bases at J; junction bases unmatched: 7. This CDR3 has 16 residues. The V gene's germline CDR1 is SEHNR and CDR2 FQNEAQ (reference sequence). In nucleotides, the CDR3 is TGTGCCAGCAGCCCAGGGACTAGCGTAAGCTCCTACGAGCAGTACTTC. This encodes CASSPGTSVSSYEQYF.

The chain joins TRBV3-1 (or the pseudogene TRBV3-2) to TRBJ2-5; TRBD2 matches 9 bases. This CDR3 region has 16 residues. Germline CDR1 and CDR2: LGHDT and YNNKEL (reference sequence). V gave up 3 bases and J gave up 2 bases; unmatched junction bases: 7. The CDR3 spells CASSQALTSGQETQYF. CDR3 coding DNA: TGTGCCAGCAGCCAGGCCCTGACTAGCGGACAAGAGACCCAGTACTTC.

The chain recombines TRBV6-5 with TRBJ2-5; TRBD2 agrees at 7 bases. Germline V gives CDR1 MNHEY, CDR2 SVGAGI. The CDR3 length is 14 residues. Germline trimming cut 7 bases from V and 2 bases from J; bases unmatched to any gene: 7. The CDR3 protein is CASTRLAGQETQYF. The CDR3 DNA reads TGTGCCAGCACCAGATTAGCGGGTCAAGAGACCCAGTACTTC.

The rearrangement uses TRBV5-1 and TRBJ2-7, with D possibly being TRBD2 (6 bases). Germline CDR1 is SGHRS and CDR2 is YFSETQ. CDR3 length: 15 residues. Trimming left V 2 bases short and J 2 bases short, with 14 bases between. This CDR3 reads CASSFEAGPPYEQYF. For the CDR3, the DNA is TGCGCCAGCAGCTTTGAAGCGGGTCCCCCCTACGAGCAGTACTTC.

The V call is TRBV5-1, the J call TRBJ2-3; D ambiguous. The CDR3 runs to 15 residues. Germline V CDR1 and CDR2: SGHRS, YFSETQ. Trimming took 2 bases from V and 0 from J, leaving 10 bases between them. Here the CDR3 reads CASSLRQISTDTQYF. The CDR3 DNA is TGCGCCAGCAGCTTAAGACAAATTAGCACAGATACGCAGTATTTT. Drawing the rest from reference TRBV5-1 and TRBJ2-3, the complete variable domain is KAGVTQTPRYLIKTRGQQVTLSCSPISGHRSVSWYQQTPGQGLQFLFEYFSETQRNKGNFPGRFSGRQFSNSRSEMNVSTLELGDSALYLCASSLRQISTDTQYFGPGTRLTVL.

The chain's CDR3 is CASSTGSGYEQYF. In DNA form, the CDR3 reads TGTGCCAGCAGCACAGGCTCGGGCTACGAGCAGTACTTC. J is TRBJ2-7 and V is TRBV28; a possible D gene is TRBD1 (5 bases). V was pared by 6 bases and J by 3 bases, with 12 bases between. The CDR3 consists of 13 residues. Per germline, CDR1 MDHEN and CDR2 SYDVKM.

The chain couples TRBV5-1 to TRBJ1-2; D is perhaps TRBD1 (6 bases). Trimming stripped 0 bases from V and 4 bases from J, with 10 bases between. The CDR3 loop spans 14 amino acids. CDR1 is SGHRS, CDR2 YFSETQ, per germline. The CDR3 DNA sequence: TGCGCCAGCAGCTTGGACAGGGTGAGCTATGGCTACACCTTC. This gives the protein CASSLDRVSYGYTF.

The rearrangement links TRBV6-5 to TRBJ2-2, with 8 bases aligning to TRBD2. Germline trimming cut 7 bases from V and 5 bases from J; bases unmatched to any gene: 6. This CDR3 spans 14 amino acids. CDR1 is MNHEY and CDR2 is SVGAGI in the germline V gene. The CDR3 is CASKSGRDTGELFF. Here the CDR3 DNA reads TGTGCCAGCAAAAGCGGGAGAGATACCGGGGAGCTGTTTTTT.

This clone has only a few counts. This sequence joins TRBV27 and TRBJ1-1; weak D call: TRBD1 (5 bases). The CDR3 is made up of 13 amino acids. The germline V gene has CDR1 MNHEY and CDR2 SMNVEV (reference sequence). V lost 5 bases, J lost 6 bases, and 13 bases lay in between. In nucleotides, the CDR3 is TGTGCCAGCAGTCCGACAGAGGTGGCTGAAGCTTTCTTT. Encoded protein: CASSPTEVAEAFF.

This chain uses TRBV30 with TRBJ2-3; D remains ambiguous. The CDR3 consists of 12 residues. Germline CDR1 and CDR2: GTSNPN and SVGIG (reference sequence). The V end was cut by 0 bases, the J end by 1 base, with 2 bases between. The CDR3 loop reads CAWSVGTDTQYF. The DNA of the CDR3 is TGTGCCTGGAGTGTTGGCACAGATACGCAGTATTTT. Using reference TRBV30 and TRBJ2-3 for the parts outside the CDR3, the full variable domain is SQTIHQWPATLVQPVGSPLSLECTVEGTSNPNLYWYRQAAGRGLQLLFYSVGIGQISSEVPQNLSASRPQDRQFILSSKKLLLSDSGFYLCAWSVGTDTQYFGPGTRLTVL.

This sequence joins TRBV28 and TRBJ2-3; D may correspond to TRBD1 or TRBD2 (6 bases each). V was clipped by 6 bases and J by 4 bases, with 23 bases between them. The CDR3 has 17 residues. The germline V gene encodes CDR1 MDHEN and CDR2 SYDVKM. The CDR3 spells CASRPDSEGRGADTQYF. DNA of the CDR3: TGTGCCAGCAGACCGGACAGTGAAGGGCGGGGAGCAGATACGCAGTATTTT. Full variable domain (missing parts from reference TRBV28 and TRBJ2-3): DVKVTQSSRYLVKRTGEKVFLECVQDMDHENMFWYRQDPGLGLRLIYFSYDVKMKEKGDIPEGYSVSREKKERFSLILESASTNQTSMYLCASRPDSEGRGADTQYFGPGTRLTVL.

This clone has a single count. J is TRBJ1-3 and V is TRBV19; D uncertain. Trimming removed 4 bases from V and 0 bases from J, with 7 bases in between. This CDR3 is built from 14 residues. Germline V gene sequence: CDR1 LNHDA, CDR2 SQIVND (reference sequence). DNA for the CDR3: TGTGCCAGTAGTAAAGGTAGCTCTGGAAACACCATATATTTT. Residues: CASSKGSSGNTIYF.